What follows is one TCR beta chain and its context. Its antigen is not identified. The V gene's germline CDR1 is LGHNA and CDR2 YNFKEQ. With V trimmed by 1 base and J by 3 bases, 10 bases remained unmatched. This CDR3 has 17 residues. Collection of blood occurred at baseline, at cycle 4 day 1, and at cycle 7 day 1. The data derive from a study of OX40 agonist ivuxolimab in advanced cancers. Across the whole study: A mean age of around 60 years, range roughly 23 to 85, was recorded, and more than 80% were male. Broader study findings: CD4+ and CD8+ blood T cells expanded clonally by week 6 at 0.1 to 3.0 mg/kg.

Generated by immunoSEQ multiplex PCR, the TCRdb table keeps only in-frame clones and is missing some. The sample lists 65,000 to 95,000 clones, 89% occurring once. The material sequenced was CD4+ or CD8+ T cells sorted from blood, taken in a trial of the OX40 agonist ivuxolimab. The clonotype originates from an adult with an advanced solid tumor such as melanoma, head and neck, liver or kidney cancer. The rearrangement uses TRBV4-2 and TRBJ2-3; 7 bases are a match to TRBD2. The CDR3 nucleotides are TGTGCCAGCAGCCAAGCGTCGCGGGGGTGGGGAACAGATACGCAGTATTTT. It is translated as CASSQASRGWGTDTQYF.